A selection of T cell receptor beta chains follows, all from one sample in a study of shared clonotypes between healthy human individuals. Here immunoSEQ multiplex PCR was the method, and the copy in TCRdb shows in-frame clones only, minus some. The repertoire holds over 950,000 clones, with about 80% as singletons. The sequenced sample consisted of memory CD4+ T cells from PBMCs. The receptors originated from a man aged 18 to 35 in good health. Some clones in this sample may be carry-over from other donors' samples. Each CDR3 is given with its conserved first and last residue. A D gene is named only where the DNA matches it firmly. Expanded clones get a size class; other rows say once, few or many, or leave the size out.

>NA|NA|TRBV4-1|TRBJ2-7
TGCGCCAGCAGCCAAGCAGGGACAAACACCTACGAGCAGTACTTC
CASSQAGTNTYEQYF
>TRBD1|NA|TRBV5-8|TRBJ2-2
TGTGCCAGCATGTTAAACAGGGGTTTGGACACCGGGGAGCTGTTTTTT
CASMLNRGLDTGELFF
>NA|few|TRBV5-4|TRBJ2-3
TGTGCCAGCAGCCAGGGGCTTGAAAGCACAGATACGCAGTATTTT
CASSQGLESTDTQYF
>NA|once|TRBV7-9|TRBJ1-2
TGTGCCAGCAGCTTAGAAATGAGTGGCTACACCTTC
CASSLEMSGYTF
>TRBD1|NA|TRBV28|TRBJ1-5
TGTGCCAGCTCGGACAGGGACCATCAGCCCCAGCATTTT
CASSDRDHQPQHF
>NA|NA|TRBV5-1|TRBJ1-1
TGCGCCAGCAGTAAACAGGGAGCCGATCCTGAAGCTTTCTTT
CASSKQGADPEAFF
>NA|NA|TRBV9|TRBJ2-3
TGTGCCAGCAGCGTAGAGGGCGGGATCAGCACAGATACGCAGTATTTT
CASSVEGGISTDTQYF
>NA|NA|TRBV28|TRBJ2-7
TGTGCCAGCAGTCCTACCCTAACGGGAGCGGACGAGCAGTACTTC
CASSPTLTGADEQYF
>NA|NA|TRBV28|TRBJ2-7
TGTGCCAGCAGTTCATCATCCTACTACGAGCAGTACTTC
CASSSSSYYEQYF
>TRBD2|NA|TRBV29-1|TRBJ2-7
TGCAGCGTGCACGGGGACGTACTCAGCGGGAGCAGCGTGTACGAGCAGTACTTC
CSVHGDVLSGSSVYEQYF
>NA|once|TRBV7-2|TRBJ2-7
TGTGCCAGCAGCTTAGCGGGTACATCCTACGAGCAGTACTTC
CASSLAGTSYEQYF
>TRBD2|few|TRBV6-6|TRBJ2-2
TGTGCCAGCAGAACGGGAGGGGTAAACACCGGGGAGCTGTTTTTT
CASRTGGVNTGELFF
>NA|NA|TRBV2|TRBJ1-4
TGTGCCAGCAGTGGCCAGGGGACCCCAACTAATGAAAAACTGTTTTTT
CASSGQGTPTNEKLFF